A single TCR beta chain is shown here with its context. The antigen remains unidentified. This sample is drawn from a study of cytomegalovirus exposure and HLA in healthy donors. About the research overall: The Caucasian-associated ancestry cluster contained 81% of the approximately 390 genotyped donors. Notes on the study in general: A later analysis appeared to link common viral pathogens to several of the most significant clusters. It was confirmed in vitro that a few of the CMV-associated chains were specific for CMV antigens.

Trimming stripped 2 bases from V and 0 bases from J, with 5 bases between. Germline V gene sequence: CDR1 MNHEY, CDR2 SMNVEV (reference sequence). This CDR3 is 13 amino acids long. The PCR contained 60 Vbeta and 13 Jbeta primers. Here immunoSEQ multiplex PCR was the method, and the copy in TCRdb shows in-frame clones only, minus some. The sample has 150,000 or so clones, 75% seen once. This TCR came from a middle-aged woman in good health and CMV-seropositive. The rearrangement uses TRBV27 and TRBJ2-7; no clear D gene. Sequenced input: PBMCs. Here the CDR3 DNA reads TGTGCCAGCAGTTTAGGCCTCTCCTACGAGCAGTACTTC. Translated: CASSLGLSYEQYF.